Listed here are 23 T cell receptor beta chains from one sample, sequenced in a study of T-cell memory formation after mild COVID-19. In TCRdb, the 5' RACE reads were re-called with MiXCR into one record per CDR3 protein. The sample lists around 530,000 distinct CDR3 sequences, 20% to 25% occurring once. The sample consisted of PBMCs or a T cell subset sorted from them (not recorded which). The receptor source for this set is an adult woman who had mild COVID-19 (a few samples of this study predate the infection). Cell type and time point are not known.

The chain is built from TRBV5-1 and TRBJ2-3; D remains ambiguous. Germline V CDR1 and CDR2: SGHRS, YFSETQ. The CDR3 is made up of 13 amino acids. The V and J ends lost 4 bases and 6 bases respectively, with 12 bases between them. The CDR3 DNA reads TGCGCCAGCAGCACCCCCACAGTTGATACGCAGTATTTT. Residues: CASSTPTVDTQYF.

This clonotype was counted a few times. The V gene is TRBV4-2, the J gene TRBJ2-7, with 8 nucleotides matching TRBD1. The V segment lost 3 bases and the J segment 5 bases; nucleotides outside the gene matches: 9. The germline V gene has CDR1 LGHNA and CDR2 YNFKEQ. This CDR3 contains 15 residues. CDR3 sequence (DNA): TGTGCCAGCAGCCAGCCGGGACAGGCCTTGGACGAGCAGTACTTC. Its protein is CASSQPGQALDEQYF.

This clonotype was observed at least ten times. This chain links TRBV30 with TRBJ2-5; D remains unclear. V lost 2 bases and J 5 bases, leaving 6 bases between the germline ends. The CDR3 is 11 amino acids. CDR1 is GTSNPN, CDR2 SVGIG, per germline (reference sequence). CDR3: CAWSSPETQYF. For the CDR3, the DNA is TGTGCCTGGAGTAGTCCTGAGACCCAGTACTTC.

V is TRBV5-1 and J is TRBJ2-7, with 7 bases identical to TRBD1. The CDR3 contains 15 residues. J was trimmed by 3 bases and V by 1 base; bases with no gene match: 7. Per the germline V gene, CDR1 is SGHRS and CDR2 is YFSETQ. The CDR3 sequence: CASSLTRGLSYEQYF. In DNA, the CDR3 is TGCGCCAGCAGCTTGACCAGGGGGTTAAGCTACGAGCAGTACTTC. Combining the CDR3 with reference TRBV5-1 and TRBJ2-7 gives the whole variable domain KAGVTQTPRYLIKTRGQQVTLSCSPISGHRSVSWYQQTPGQGLQFLFEYFSETQRNKGNFPGRFSGRQFSNSRSEMNVSTLELGDSALYLCASSLTRGLSYEQYFGPGTRLTVT.

The V and J genes are TRBV29-1 and TRBJ2-4; D not certain. This CDR3 is built from 12 residues. V was clipped by 5 bases and J by 0 bases, with 5 bases between them. CDR1 is SQVTM, CDR2 ANQGSEA, per germline. CDR3 region: CSVIIAKNIQYF. For the CDR3, the DNA is TGCAGCGTTATTATAGCCAAAAACATTCAGTACTTC.

This chain connects TRBV7-9 to TRBJ2-1; perhaps TRBD2 as D (6 bases). CDR1 is SEHNR and CDR2 is FQNEAQ in the germline V gene (reference sequence). V was pared by 5 bases and J by 7 bases, with 12 bases between. This CDR3 contains 13 residues. CDR3 nucleotides: TGTGCCAGCAGCGCACAGACTAGAAATGAGCAGTTCTTC. It encodes CASSAQTRNEQFF.

This chain links TRBV11-3 with TRBJ2-1, with no clear D. Germline lookup yields CDR1 SGHNT and CDR2 YENEEA. The germline V and J ends were trimmed by 1 base and 4 bases, with 5 bases remaining between them. This CDR3 has 13 residues. CDR3 nucleotide sequence: TGTGCCAGCAGCTTAGTTCGGTACAATGAGCAGTTCTTC. Translation gives CASSLVRYNEQFF.

The CDR3 is CSVFQGAVPGELFF. DNA for the CDR3: TGCAGCGTGTTTCAGGGGGCGGTCCCCGGGGAGCTGTTTTTT. The rearrangement joins TRBV29-1 to TRBJ2-2; 8 bases map to TRBD1. This CDR3 comprises 14 residues. Germline V gene data show CDR1 as SQVTM and CDR2 as ANQGSEA. With 6 bases clipped from V and 6 bases from J, the junction kept 9 bases outside the gene matches.

This clonotype has just a few counts. This chain links TRBV18 with TRBJ1-2; no clear D. The ends were cut back, 2 bases at V and 2 bases at J, with 6 bases in the middle. Germline-derived CDR1 and CDR2 are KGHSH and LQKENI. This CDR3 comprises 13 residues. As DNA, the CDR3 is TGTGCCAGCTCACCAGAGATGAACTATGGCTACACCTTC. It is translated as CASSPEMNYGYTF.

The gene calls are TRBV18 and TRBJ2-3; 14 positions agree with TRBD2. The germline V gene encodes CDR1 KGHSH and CDR2 LQKENI. With 3 bases clipped from V and 5 bases from J, the junction kept 10 bases outside the gene matches. This CDR3 is 18 amino acids long. The chain's CDR3 is CASSPTTSGRAEGDTQYF. The CDR3 DNA sequence: TGTGCCAGCTCACCGACGACTAGCGGGAGGGCCGAAGGAGATACGCAGTATTTT.

This clonotype showed up just a few times. This sequence joins TRBV12-3 or TRBV12-4 and TRBJ2-2; 9 nucleotides match TRBD2. The trim removed 7 bases at V and 4 bases at J, leaving 7 bases unmatched. The CDR3 extends over 15 amino acids. CDR3 bases: TGTGCCAGCACCGTTAGCGGGAGAGGCACCGGGGAGCTGTTTTTT. Amino acids: CASTVSGRGTGELFF.

This clonotype occurred a few times. The chain links TRBV7-2 to TRBJ1-2; 9 nucleotides align to TRBD1. The J segment lost 4 bases and the V segment lost 5 bases, leaving 5 bases of the junction unmatched. Germline V gene lookup returns CDR1 SGHTA and CDR2 FQGNSA. The CDR3 contains 14 residues. CDR3 nucleotides: TGTGCCAGCAGCCCGTTGACAGGGGGCTATGGCTACACCTTC. Amino acids: CASSPLTGGYGYTF.

The chain employs TRBV27 and TRBJ2-2; D might be TRBD2 (5 bases). Germline lookup yields CDR1 MNHEY and CDR2 SMNVEV (reference sequence). The CDR3 consists of 16 residues. Trimming cost V 8 bases and J 1 base, with 17 bases left between them. Here the CDR3 reads CASRFFSGMNTGELFF. The DNA for the CDR3 is TGTGCCAGCCGGTTTTTCTCGGGAATGAACACCGGGGAGCTGTTTTTT.

V gene TRBV4-1 combines with J gene TRBJ2-5, with 9 nucleotides matching TRBD1. Germline CDR1 reads MGHRA; CDR2 reads YSYEKL. The CDR3 has 17 amino acids. The V and J ends lost 4 bases and 2 bases, in that order; junction bases with no gene match: 11. CDR3 region: CASSPILGQGIQETQYF. The CDR3 DNA follows: TGCGCCAGCAGCCCAATCCTTGGACAGGGGATTCAAGAGACCCAGTACTTC.

This clonotype was seen at least ten times. The chain is built from TRBV19 and TRBJ2-2; D is perhaps TRBD2 (6 bases). Per the germline V gene, CDR1 is LNHDA and CDR2 is SQIVND (reference sequence). V shed 6 bases and J shed 0 bases, with 8 bases lying between them. CDR3 length: 14 residues. CDR3 amino acids: CASRGTSNTGELFF. DNA for the CDR3: TGTGCCAGTAGGGGGACTTCGAACACCGGGGAGCTGTTTTTT.

The chain combines TRBV20-1 with TRBJ1-6, with D possibly being TRBD1 (5 bases). Trimming cost V 3 bases and J 5 bases, with 8 bases left between them. Germline values: CDR1 DFQATT, CDR2 SNEGSKA (reference sequence). The CDR3 runs 13 residues. CDR3 in amino acids: CSARGVNNSPLHF. The CDR3 nucleotides read TGCAGTGCTAGGGGGGTAAATAATTCACCCCTCCACTTT.

This clonotype has at least ten counts. This chain joins TRBV11-3 and TRBJ2-2; TRBD2 aligns across 7 bases. The V and J ends lost 6 bases and 7 bases, in that order; junction bases with no gene match: 11. The CDR3 length is 15 residues. Germline CDR1 and CDR2: SGHNT and YENEEA. The CDR3 is CASRPQSGAGGELFF. CDR3 bases: TGTGCCAGCAGACCTCAAAGCGGGGCTGGCGGGGAGCTGTTTTTT. Full variable domain (missing parts from reference TRBV11-3 and TRBJ2-2): EAGVVQSPRYKIIEKKQPVAFWCNPISGHNTLYWYLQNLGQGPELLIRYENEEAVDDSQLPKDRFSAERLKGVDSTLKIQPAELGDSAVYLCASRPQSGAGGELFFGEGSRLTVL.

V and J are TRBV20-1 and TRBJ2-5, with D perhaps matching TRBD1 (5 bases). The V gene lost 3 bases and the J gene lost 5 bases, with 19 bases spanning the gap. Germline V lookup: CDR1 DFQATT, CDR2 SNEGSKA (reference sequence). The CDR3 length is 15 residues. The chain's CDR3 is CSARSPGRVFETQYF. The DNA of the CDR3 is TGCAGTGCTAGGTCCCCCGGCAGGGTTTTCGAGACCCAGTACTTC.

The V gene is TRBV20-1, the J gene TRBJ2-4; TRBD2 agrees at 13 bases. CDR1 is DFQATT and CDR2 is SNEGSKA in the germline V gene (reference sequence). This CDR3 region has 18 residues. The V gene end was trimmed by 6 bases and the J gene end by 1 base; junction bases not matched to a gene: 12. CDR3 region: CSARLLAGGGAAKNIQYF. CDR3 sequence (DNA): TGCAGTGCCCGACTACTAGCGGGAGGGGGGGCGGCCAAAAACATTCAGTACTTC.

The chain has TRBV5-1 and TRBJ2-5; D might be TRBD1 (6 bases). Germline loops: CDR1 SGHRS, CDR2 YFSETQ. The V end lost 2 bases, the J end lost 4 bases, and 12 bases lay between the germline ends. This CDR3 has 14 amino acids. The CDR3 DNA sequence: TGCGCCAGCAGCTTTACAGGGACCCGAGAGACCCAGTACTTC. Its protein product is CASSFTGTRETQYF.

The CDR3 sequence is CASSLFARGNTEAFF. The CDR3 coding sequence is TGTGCCAGCAGCTTATTCGCCAGGGGGAACACTGAAGCTTTCTTT. This chain joins TRBV7-3 and TRBJ1-1; TRBD1 is a possible D gene (6 bases). The germline V gene encodes CDR1 SGHTA and CDR2 FQGTGA. The CDR3 covers 15 residues. Between the trimmed V and J ends, which lost 2 bases and 1 base, there was a span of 11 bases.

The sample holds a few counts of this clonotype. The chain uses TRBV7-9 and TRBJ2-7, with 7 bases lining up with TRBD2. CDR3 length equals 14 residues. The germline V gene encodes CDR1 SEHNR and CDR2 FQNEAQ (reference sequence). The V and J ends lost 8 bases and 2 bases, in that order; junction bases with no gene match: 9. The CDR3 loop reads CASGLAGATYEQYF. CDR3 nucleotide sequence: TGTGCCAGCGGGTTGGCGGGAGCGACCTACGAGCAGTACTTC.

This rearrangement joins TRBV29-1 to TRBJ2-7, with D perhaps matching TRBD1 or TRBD2 (5 bases each). Germline CDR1 reads SQVTM; CDR2 reads ANQGSEA. Trimming pared 5 bases from V and 0 bases from J, leaving 14 bases between. CDR3 length equals 14 residues. The CDR3 nucleotides read TGCAGCGTTACGAGGGACCACCCCTCCTACGAGCAGTACTTC. Protein product: CSVTRDHPSYEQYF.